This T cell receptor (beta chain) was retrieved from a study of blood T cells in healthy people across ages. V gave up 4 bases and J gave up 5 bases, with 13 bases separating them. CDR1 is SGHDT, CDR2 YYEEEE, per germline. The CDR3 loop spans 14 amino acids. Through a sample-barcoded 5' primer and a J-beta primer mix, a second PCR was run for about 6 to 11 cycles. Each CDR3 protein gets one entry after TCRdb re-called the 5' RACE reads with MiXCR. Here the sample spans 1.6 million or so distinct CDR3 sequences, roughly 32% being singletons. Sequenced sample: blood. The rearrangement uses TRBV5-6 and TRBJ2-1, with D unresolved. This TCR was recovered from a woman in her twenties or thirties in good health. This CDR3 is CASSPLFVHNEQFF. The CDR3 DNA is TGTGCCAGCAGCCCCCTGTTTGTTCACAATGAGCAGTTCTTC. Full variable domain (remainder filled in from reference TRBV5-6 and TRBJ2-1): DAGVTQSPTHLIKTRGQQVTLRCSPKSGHDTVSWYQQALGQGPQFIFQYYEEEERQRGNFPDRFSGHQFPNYSSELNVNALLLGDSALYLCASSPLFVHNEQFFGPGTRLTVL.